This passage covers 2 T cell receptor beta chains from one sample sequenced in a study of T cell responses to AZD1222 COVID-19 vaccine. Sequencing was performed with immunoSEQ multiplex PCR; in TCRdb, only in-frame clones are kept and a portion is missing. Of 150,000 to 200,000 clones listed, about 89% are singletons. The starting material was peripheral blood, obtained on day 0 of MenACWY control vaccination. Source of these receptors: an adult in good health.

CDR3 sequence (DNA): TGTGCCAGCAGCTTAGATCTAGGGGGGCCGAGAGACAATGAGCAGTTCTTC. Translation: CASSLDLGGPRDNEQFF. The rearrangement links TRBV7-2 to TRBJ2-1, with D possibly being TRBD1 or TRBD2 (6 bases each). The V end lost 1 base, the J end lost 5 bases, and 18 bases lay between the germline ends. Germline V gene lookup returns CDR1 SGHTA and CDR2 FQGNSA. This CDR3 has 17 residues.

CDR3 in amino acids: CASSQGQGNSPLHF. DNA for the CDR3: TGTGCCAGCAGCCAAGGACAGGGAAATTCACCCCTCCACTTT. The chain joins TRBV9 to TRBJ1-6; 8 nucleotides align to TRBD1. Germline V gene sequence: CDR1 SGDLS, CDR2 YYNGEE. V trimming: 4 bases; J trimming: 7 bases; junction bases outside the gene matches: 4. The CDR3 has 14 residues.